This TCR beta chain originates from a study of CD8+CD57+ T cells in acquired aplastic anemia. Study-level points and caveats: The study identified roughly 29 CD8+ CDR3 sequences shared by patients and controls.

CDR3 length equals 16 residues. With 3 bases removed from V and 4 bases from J, the gap between germline ends came to 18 bases. Per the germline V gene, CDR1 is SGHTA and CDR2 is FQGNSA. Template material for TCR beta VDJ and CDR3 profiling consisted of genomic DNA. TCRdb re-analysed the reads in MiXCR, keeping a single row per CDR3 protein. The sample consists of around 210,000 distinct CDR3 sequences, 65% of them appearing once. All patients picked for sequencing had shown, by flow cytometry, an expansion of CD8+CD57+ cells. Everyone among the patients had severe acquired aplastic anemia. In regard to this clonotype: Its cognate antigen is unknown.

Sequenced sample: sorted CD4+, CD8+, or CD8+CD57+ T cells (not recorded which) from PBMCs. The chain recombines TRBV7-2 with TRBJ2-5, with unresolved D. The sequence was collected from a human donor with aplastic anemia. The CDR3 nucleotides are TGTGCCAGCAGCTTTGTACATAGTCCATATAGAGAGACCCAGTACTTC. It specifies CASSFVHSPYRETQYF.